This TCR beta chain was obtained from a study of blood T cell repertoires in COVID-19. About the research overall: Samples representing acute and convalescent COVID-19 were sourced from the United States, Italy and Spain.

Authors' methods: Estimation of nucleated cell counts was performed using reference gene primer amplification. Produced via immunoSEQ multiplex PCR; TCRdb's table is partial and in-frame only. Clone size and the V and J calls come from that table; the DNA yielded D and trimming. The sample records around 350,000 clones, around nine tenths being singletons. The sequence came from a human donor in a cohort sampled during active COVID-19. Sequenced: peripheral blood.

The CDR3, as DNA: TGTGCCATCAGTCGAGCAGGGCTTCCGGCCGATACGCAGTATTTT. Translated, it gives CAISRAGLPADTQYF. The V and J genes are TRBV10-3 and TRBJ2-3; a possible D gene is TRBD1 (5 bases). This CDR3 has 15 amino acids. Germline lookup yields CDR1 ENHRY and CDR2 SYGVKD. V dropped 5 bases and J dropped 6 bases, with 18 bases sitting between them.